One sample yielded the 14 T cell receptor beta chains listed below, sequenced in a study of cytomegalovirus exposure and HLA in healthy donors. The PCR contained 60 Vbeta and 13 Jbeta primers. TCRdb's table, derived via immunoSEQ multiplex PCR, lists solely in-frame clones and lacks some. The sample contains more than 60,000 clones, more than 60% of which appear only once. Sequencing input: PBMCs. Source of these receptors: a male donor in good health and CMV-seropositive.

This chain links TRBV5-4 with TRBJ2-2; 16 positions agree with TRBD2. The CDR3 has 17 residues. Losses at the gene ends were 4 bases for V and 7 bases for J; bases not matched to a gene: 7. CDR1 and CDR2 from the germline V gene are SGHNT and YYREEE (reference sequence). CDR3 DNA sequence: TGTGCCAGCAGCCCTGGGACTAGCGGGGGGGCGATCGGGGAGCTGTTTTTT. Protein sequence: CASSPGTSGGAIGELFF.

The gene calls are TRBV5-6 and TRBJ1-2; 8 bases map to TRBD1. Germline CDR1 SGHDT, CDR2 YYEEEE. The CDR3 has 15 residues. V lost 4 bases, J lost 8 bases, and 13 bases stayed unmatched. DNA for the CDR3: TGTGCCAGCAGCCAAGAGGTGACAGGGGCCCGGGGCTACACCTTC. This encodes CASSQEVTGARGYTF. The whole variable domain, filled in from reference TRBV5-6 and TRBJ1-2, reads DAGVTQSPTHLIKTRGQQVTLRCSPKSGHDTVSWYQQALGQGPQFIFQYYEEEERQRGNFPDRFSGHQFPNYSSELNVNALLLGDSALYLCASSQEVTGARGYTFGSGTRLTVV.

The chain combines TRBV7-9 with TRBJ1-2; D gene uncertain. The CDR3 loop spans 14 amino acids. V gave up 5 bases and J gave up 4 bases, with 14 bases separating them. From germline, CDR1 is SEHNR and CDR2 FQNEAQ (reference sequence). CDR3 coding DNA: TGTGCCAGCAGCCCATTATCCCTAACCTATGGCTACACCTTC. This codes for CASSPLSLTYGYTF.

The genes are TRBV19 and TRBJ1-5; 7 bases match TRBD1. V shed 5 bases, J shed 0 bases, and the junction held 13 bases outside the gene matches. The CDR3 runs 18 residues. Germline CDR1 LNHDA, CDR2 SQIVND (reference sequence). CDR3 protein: CASSYRERGRYSNQPQHF. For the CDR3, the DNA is TGTGCCAGTAGTTACAGGGAGAGGGGGCGTTATAGCAATCAGCCCCAGCATTTT.

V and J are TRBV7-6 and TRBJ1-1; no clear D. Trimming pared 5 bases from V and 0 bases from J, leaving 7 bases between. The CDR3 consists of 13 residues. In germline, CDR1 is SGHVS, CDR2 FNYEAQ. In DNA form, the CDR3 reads TGTGCCAGCAGCCCCCCCGTGAACACTGAAGCTTTCTTT. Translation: CASSPPVNTEAFF.

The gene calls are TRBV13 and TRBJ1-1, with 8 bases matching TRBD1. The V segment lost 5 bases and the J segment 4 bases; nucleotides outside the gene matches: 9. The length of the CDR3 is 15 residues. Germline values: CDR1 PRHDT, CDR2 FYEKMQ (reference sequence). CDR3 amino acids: CASSPRTGWSTEAFF. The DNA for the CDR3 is TGTGCCAGCAGCCCTCGGACAGGGTGGAGCACTGAAGCTTTCTTT.

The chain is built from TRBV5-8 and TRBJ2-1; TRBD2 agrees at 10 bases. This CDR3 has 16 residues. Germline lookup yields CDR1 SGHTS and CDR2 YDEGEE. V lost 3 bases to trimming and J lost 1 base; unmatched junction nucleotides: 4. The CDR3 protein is CASSYPAGGSYNEQFF. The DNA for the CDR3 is TGTGCCAGCAGCTATCCAGCGGGGGGGTCCTACAATGAGCAGTTCTTC. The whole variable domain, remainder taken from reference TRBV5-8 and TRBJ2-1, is EAGVTQSPTHLIKTRGQQATLRCSPISGHTSVYWYQQALGLGLQFLLWYDEGEERNRGNFPPRFSGRQFPNYSSELNVNALELEDSALYLCASSYPAGGSYNEQFFGPGTRLTVL.

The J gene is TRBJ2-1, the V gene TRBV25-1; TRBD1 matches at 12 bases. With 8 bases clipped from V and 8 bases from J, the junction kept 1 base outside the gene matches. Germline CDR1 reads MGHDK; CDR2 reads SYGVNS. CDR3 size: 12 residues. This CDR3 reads CASGTGGDEQFF. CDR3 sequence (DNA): TGTGCCAGCGGGACAGGGGGCGATGAGCAGTTCTTC.

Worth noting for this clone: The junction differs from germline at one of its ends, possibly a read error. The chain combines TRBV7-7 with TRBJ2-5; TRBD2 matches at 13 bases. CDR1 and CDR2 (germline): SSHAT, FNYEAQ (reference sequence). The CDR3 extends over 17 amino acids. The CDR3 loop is CASSHGRLAGGQETQYF. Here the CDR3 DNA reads TGTGCTAGCAGCCACGGTCGACTAGCGGGGGGCCAAGAGACCCAGTACTTC.

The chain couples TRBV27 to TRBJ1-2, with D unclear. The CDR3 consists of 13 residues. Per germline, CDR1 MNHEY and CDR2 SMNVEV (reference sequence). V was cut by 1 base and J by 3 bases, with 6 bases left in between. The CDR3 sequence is CASSLFSHYGYTF. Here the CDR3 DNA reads TGTGCCAGCAGTTTATTCAGTCACTATGGCTACACCTTC.

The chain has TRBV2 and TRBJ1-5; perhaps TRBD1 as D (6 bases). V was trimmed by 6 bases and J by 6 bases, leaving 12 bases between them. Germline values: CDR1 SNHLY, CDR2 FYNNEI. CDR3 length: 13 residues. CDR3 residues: CASRGDIPQPQHF. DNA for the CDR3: TGTGCCAGCAGGGGGGACATACCTCAGCCCCAGCATTTT.

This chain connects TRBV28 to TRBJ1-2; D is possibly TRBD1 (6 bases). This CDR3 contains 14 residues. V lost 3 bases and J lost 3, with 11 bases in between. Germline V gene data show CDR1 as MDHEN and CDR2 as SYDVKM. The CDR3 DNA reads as TGTGCCAGCAGTTTCGGGGGGCCCTACTATGGCTACACCTTC. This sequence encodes CASSFGGPYYGYTF.

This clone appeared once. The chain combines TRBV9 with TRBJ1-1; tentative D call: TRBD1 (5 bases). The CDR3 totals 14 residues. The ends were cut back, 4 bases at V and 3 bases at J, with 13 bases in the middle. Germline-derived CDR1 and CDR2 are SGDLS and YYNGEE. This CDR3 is CASSTRGGDTEAFF. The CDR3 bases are TGTGCCAGCAGCACACGGGGGGGGGACACTGAAGCTTTCTTT.

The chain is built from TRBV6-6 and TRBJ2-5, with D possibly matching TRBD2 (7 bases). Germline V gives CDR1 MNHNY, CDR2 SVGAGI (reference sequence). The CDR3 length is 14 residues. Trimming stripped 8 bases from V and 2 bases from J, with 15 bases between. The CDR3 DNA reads TGTGCCAGCGGCTTAGGGGGGGCACAAGAGACCCAGTACTTC. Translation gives CASGLGGAQETQYF.